The 24 T cell receptor beta chains reported below all come from one sample, sequenced in a study of human T cells and chemical hapten exposure. TCRdb re-derived calls from the RACE reads in MiXCR, one entry per CDR3 protein. The sample shows 95,000 to 100,000 distinct CDR3 sequences, roughly a tenth of them seen only once. Regarding time point: pre-sensitization, week 0. Treatment here: therapeutic diphenylcyclopropenone sensitization with weekly scalp DPC. The material was whole blood, obtained in connection with sensitization to the hapten diphenylcyclopropenone (DPC). These receptors originate from an older woman with alopecia areata. Some clones in this sample may be carry-over from other donors' samples.

This clonotype was seen repeatedly, ten times or more. The V call is TRBV7-9, the J call TRBJ1-4, with D perhaps matching TRBD1 (6 bases). The CDR3 extends over 15 amino acids. The germline V gene has CDR1 SEHNR and CDR2 FQNEAQ (reference sequence). V lost 3 bases, J lost 5 bases, and 13 bases lay in between. CDR3 protein: CASSFLGTLNEKLFF. The CDR3 bases are TGTGCCAGCAGCTTCCTGGGGACACTCAATGAAAAACTGTTTTTT.

This clonotype was seen only a few times. This rearrangement joins TRBV6-2 or TRBV6-3 to TRBJ1-5; 8 bases map to TRBD1. The germline CDR1 and CDR2 sequences are MNHEY and SVGEGT. Unmatched junction bases numbered 11, after V lost 0 bases and J lost 4 bases. This CDR3 has 18 amino acids. This chain's CDR3 is CASSYSKPRTGGNQPQHF. The CDR3 DNA sequence: TGTGCCAGCAGTTACTCGAAACCCCGCACAGGGGGAAATCAGCCCCAGCATTTT.

The genes are TRBV29-1 and TRBJ2-7; 8 bases match TRBD1. CDR3 length: 12 residues. Germline CDR1 and CDR2: SQVTM and ANQGSEA. The trim removed 4 bases at V and 7 bases at J, leaving 6 bases unmatched. The CDR3: CSVAGTGAEQYF. The CDR3 nucleotides read TGCAGCGTTGCCGGGACAGGTGCGGAGCAGTACTTC.

This chain links TRBV19 with TRBJ2-3, with a weak D call TRBD1 (6 bases). The CDR3 spans 12 residues. The germline V gene encodes CDR1 LNHDA and CDR2 SQIVND (reference sequence). The V gene lost 7 bases and the J gene lost 5 bases, with 10 bases spanning the gap. CDR3 sequence reads: CASKEGGDTQYF. The CDR3 DNA follows: TGTGCCAGTAAGGAAGGGGGAGATACGCAGTATTTT.

In its sample, this clonotype was seen a few times. V is TRBV7-2 and J is TRBJ2-3, with TRBD2 matching over 12 bases. This CDR3 has 17 residues. CDR1 and CDR2 from the germline V gene are SGHTA and FQGNSA. Trimming cost V 1 base and J 1 base; bases outside gene matches: 3. CDR3 bases: TGTGCCAGCAGCTTAGTTTCTAGCGGGGGGGGCACAGATACGCAGTATTTT. Translated: CASSLVSSGGGTDTQYF.

This clonotype was seen a few times. The chain joins TRBV24-1 to TRBJ2-1; no firm D call. Trimming removed 3 bases from V and 4 bases from J, with 6 bases in between. The CDR3 consists of 13 residues. Germline CDR1 and CDR2: KGHDR and SFDVKD. The CDR3 sequence is CATSDADYNEQFF. CDR3 sequence (DNA): TGTGCCACCAGTGATGCGGATTACAATGAGCAGTTCTTC.

CDR3 region: CASDTGGSYNEQFF. The CDR3 region has the DNA TGCGCCAGCGACACAGGGGGGTCCTACAATGAGCAGTTCTTC. The chain is built from TRBV5-1 and TRBJ2-1; 8 bases line up with TRBD1. V gave up 7 bases and J gave up 1 base; unmatched junction bases: 4. The germline CDR1 and CDR2 sequences are SGHRS and YFSETQ. The CDR3 has 14 amino acids.

This clonotype was detected ten times or more. CDR3 in DNA: TGTGCCAGCAGTTTGGGGGCTACGGCTGGAAACACCATATATTTT. This gives the protein CASSLGATAGNTIYF. The chain is built from TRBV27 and TRBJ1-3; D might be TRBD1 (6 bases). The CDR3 spans 15 residues. CDR1 is MNHEY, CDR2 SMNVEV, per germline (reference sequence). The ends were cut back, 3 bases at V and 2 bases at J, with 11 bases in the middle.

The V call is TRBV7-9, the J call TRBJ1-1, with D unclear. This CDR3 spans 12 amino acids. Looked up from germline, CDR1 is SEHNR and CDR2 is FQNEAQ (reference sequence). The V end lost 7 bases, the J end lost 0 bases, and 6 bases lay between the germline ends. CDR3 nucleotides: TGTGCCAGCATCCTAATGAACACTGAAGCTTTCTTT. It codes for CASILMNTEAFF.

This clonotype was detected a few times. This chain links TRBV9 with TRBJ1-2; 9 bases align to TRBD1. CDR1 SGDLS and CDR2 YYNGEE come from the germline V gene. Trimming removed 1 base from V and 3 bases from J; junction bases left unmatched: 13. CDR3 length: 18 amino acids. The DNA of the CDR3 is TGTGCCAGCAGCGTATACCCCTCGACAGGGGGAGGATACTATGGCTACACCTTC. Translated, it gives CASSVYPSTGGGYYGYTF.

This clonotype has only a few counts. The chain recombines TRBV12-5 with TRBJ1-6; D remains unclear. V gave up 5 bases and J gave up 9 bases, with 11 bases separating them. CDR3 size: 13 residues. Per the germline V gene, CDR1 is LGHNT and CDR2 is FRNRAP. CDR3 amino acids: CASGNQGFSPLHF. DNA for the CDR3: TGTGCTAGTGGTAACCAAGGGTTTTCACCCCTCCACTTT.

Only a few counts were recorded for this clonotype. This sequence joins TRBV5-4 and TRBJ2-1; D is unresolved. Germline V gives CDR1 SGHNT, CDR2 YYREEE (reference sequence). The ends were cut back, 4 bases at V and 5 bases at J, with 22 bases in the middle. This CDR3 region has 17 residues. CDR3 nucleotide sequence: TGTGCCAGCAGCCGACTCATTTCCACGGGCCAAGACAATGAGCAGTTCTTC. This encodes CASSRLISTGQDNEQFF.

V and J are TRBV20-1 and TRBJ2-1, with D tentatively TRBD2 (6 bases). The ends were cut back, 4 bases at V and 5 bases at J, with 15 bases in the middle. The CDR3 has 14 amino acids. Per the germline V gene, CDR1 is DFQATT and CDR2 is SNEGSKA (reference sequence). The CDR3 region is CSATQGPGDNEQFF. Written as DNA, the CDR3 is TGCAGTGCTACCCAGGGCCCGGGGGACAATGAGCAGTTCTTC.

CDR3 sequence (DNA): TGTGCCAGCAGCCCGGGACAGAATTATAATTCACCCCTCCACTTT. Its protein product is CASSPGQNYNSPLHF. The chain has TRBV7-9 and TRBJ1-6, with 7 bases fitting TRBD1. The CDR3 consists of 15 residues. With 5 bases clipped from V and 4 bases from J, the junction kept 5 bases outside the gene matches. The germline gives CDR1 SEHNR, CDR2 FQNEAQ (reference sequence).

This clonotype has at least ten counts. This chain joins TRBV20-1 and TRBJ2-3; D is possibly TRBD2 (6 bases). V was pared by 3 bases and J by 1 base, with 17 bases between. Germline V gene lookup returns CDR1 DFQATT and CDR2 SNEGSKA (reference sequence). The CDR3 spans 16 residues. CDR3 in amino acids: CSASSASAARTDTQYF. The DNA for the CDR3 is TGCAGTGCTAGTTCCGCTAGCGCAGCTCGCACAGATACGCAGTATTTT.

This clonotype appeared a few times. DNA for the CDR3: TGTGCCAGCTCACCGATCAAAGGCTCCGGACATGGATTGGCTAATGAAAAACTGTTTTTT. This codes for CASSPIKGSGHGLANEKLFF. The chain couples TRBV18 to TRBJ1-4, with D possibly being TRBD1 (5 bases). This CDR3 region has 20 residues. Per germline, CDR1 KGHSH and CDR2 LQKENI. V dropped 3 bases and J dropped 3 bases, with 26 bases sitting between them.

There are many counts of this clonotype. The chain carries TRBV4-2 and TRBJ2-3; TRBD2 aligns across 11 bases. Germline assignment: CDR1 LGHNA and CDR2 YNFKEQ. The J segment lost 0 bases and the V segment lost 3 bases, leaving 5 bases of the junction unmatched. This CDR3 is built from 17 residues. The CDR3 DNA is TGTGCCAGCAGCCATCCGACTAGCGGGGCTAGCACAGATACGCAGTATTTT. Protein sequence: CASSHPTSGASTDTQYF.

Ten or more counts support this clonotype. This chain joins TRBV29-1 and TRBJ1-1; no clear D gene. Germline assignment: CDR1 SQVTM and CDR2 ANQGSEA. CDR3 size: 13 residues. Trimming took off 4 bases at V and 8 bases at J, with 17 bases between the two ends. CDR3 coding DNA: TGCAGCGTTGTGGGAGTTCTAGGAGGCGAAGCTTTCTTT. Translated: CSVVGVLGGEAFF.

This clonotype was seen at least ten times. The rearrangement joins TRBV20-1 to TRBJ2-2, with TRBD2 as a possible D gene (5 bases). CDR3 length: 13 residues. Germline CDR1 reads DFQATT; CDR2 reads SNEGSKA (reference sequence). V lost 3 bases to trimming and J lost 4 bases, with 9 bases between them. This CDR3 reads CSARPGFTGELFF. The CDR3 nucleotides are TGCAGTGCTAGGCCGGGGTTCACCGGGGAGCTGTTTTTT.

This clonotype was counted a few times. J is TRBJ2-7 and V is TRBV7-2, with 7 positions matching TRBD2. The V gene's germline CDR1 is SGHTA and CDR2 FQGNSA. There are 14 residues in the CDR3. V shed 7 bases, J shed 0 bases, and the junction held 6 bases outside the gene matches. CDR3 nucleotides: TGTGCCAGCAACCCCGGGAGGAGCTCCTACGAGCAGTACTTC. Translated, it gives CASNPGRSSYEQYF.

Comment on this clonotype: A much more abundant neighbour one base away suggests this may be a read error. The chain uses TRBV30 and TRBJ2-1; 7 bases fit TRBD2. Germline V gene lookup returns CDR1 GTSNPN and CDR2 SVGIG (reference sequence). The CDR3 runs to 15 residues. The CDR3 is CTWSVPLGGKHEQFF. For the CDR3, the DNA is TGTACCTGGAGTGTACCTTTGGGGGGGAAGCATGAGCAGTTCTTC.

The chain uses TRBV6-6 and TRBJ2-7; D is undetermined. The ends were cut back, 5 bases at V and 3 bases at J, with 5 bases in the middle. Germline lookup yields CDR1 MNHNY and CDR2 SVGAGI (reference sequence). The CDR3 extends over 11 amino acids. This chain's CDR3 is CASSTNYEQYF. The CDR3 region has the DNA TGTGCCAGCAGTACCAACTACGAGCAGTACTTC.

V usage is TRBV27 and J usage is TRBJ1-2, with a tentative D call TRBD1 (6 bases). The CDR3 contains 12 residues. CDR1 and CDR2 (germline): MNHEY, SMNVEV (reference sequence). Trimming stripped 10 bases from V and 3 bases from J, with 12 bases between. CDR3 region: CATLRQDYGYTF. In DNA, the CDR3 is TGTGCCACTCTCAGACAGGACTATGGCTACACCTTC.

This clonotype was counted many times. V and J are TRBV4-2 and TRBJ1-2; 8 nucleotides match TRBD1. The CDR3 is made up of 18 amino acids. V trimming: 1 base; J trimming: 5 bases; junction bases outside the gene matches: 15. Germline V gives CDR1 LGHNA, CDR2 YNFKEQ. The CDR3 region is CASSQGLGDRGGGYGYTF. In nucleotides, the CDR3 is TGTGCCAGCAGCCAAGGATTGGGAGACAGGGGAGGAGGATATGGCTACACCTTC.